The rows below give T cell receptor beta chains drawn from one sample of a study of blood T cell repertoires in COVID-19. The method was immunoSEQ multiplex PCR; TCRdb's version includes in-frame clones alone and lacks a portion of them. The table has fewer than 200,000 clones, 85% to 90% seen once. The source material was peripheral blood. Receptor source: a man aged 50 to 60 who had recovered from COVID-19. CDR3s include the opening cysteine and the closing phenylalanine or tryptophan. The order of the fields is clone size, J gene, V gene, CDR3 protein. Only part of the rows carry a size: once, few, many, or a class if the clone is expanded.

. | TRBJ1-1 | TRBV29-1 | CSVVWPGALNTEAFF
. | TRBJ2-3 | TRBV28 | CASSAKDRIWVDTQYF
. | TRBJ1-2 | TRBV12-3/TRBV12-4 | CASSLFSLLGYTF
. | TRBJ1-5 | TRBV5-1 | CASSLGGAGNQPQHF
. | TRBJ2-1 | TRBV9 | CASSPASSGYNEQFF
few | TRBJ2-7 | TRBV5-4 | CASSSGLAGNEQYF
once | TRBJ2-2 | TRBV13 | CASSPGLAGGVTGELFF
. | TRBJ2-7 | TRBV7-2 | CASSWPGSYEQYF
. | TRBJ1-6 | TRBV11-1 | CASSWGQGKNSPLHF
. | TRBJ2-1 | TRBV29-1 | CSVLKGVYNEQFF
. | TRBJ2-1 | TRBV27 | CASSTTLRNEQFF
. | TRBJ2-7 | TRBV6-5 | CASSYGQGSSYEQYF
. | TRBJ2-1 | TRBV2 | CASSANGLYNEQFF
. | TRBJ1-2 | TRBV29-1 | CSVEPGQGRGYTF
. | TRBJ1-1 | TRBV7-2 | CASSFPLLVSEAFF
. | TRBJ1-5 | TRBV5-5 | CASSLALIGNQPQHF
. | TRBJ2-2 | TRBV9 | CASSVDSTGELFF